This TCR beta chain comes out of a study of blood T cell repertoires in COVID-19. Turning to the study itself: From the United States, Italy and Spain came samples of acute and convalescent COVID-19. The analysed material was cDNA or gDNA that came from T cells, B-cell-depleted T cells, or PBMCs.

Original processing methods: Reference gene primer amplification in the assay estimated nucleated cell counts. Generated by immunoSEQ multiplex PCR, the TCRdb table keeps only in-frame clones and is missing some. Clone size and the V and J calls come from that table; the DNA yielded D and trimming. This sample has 200,000 to 250,000 clones, with around 86% found just once. Trimming cost V 4 bases and J 2 bases, with 5 bases left between them. This CDR3 contains 12 residues. Germline CDR1 is SEHNR and CDR2 is FQNEAQ (reference sequence). This TCR came from a man aged 30 to 45 who had recovered from COVID-19. The chain carries TRBV7-9 and TRBJ1-1, with D uncertain. Sequencing used peripheral blood. The CDR3 DNA is TGTGCCAGCAGCTACATCAACACTGAAGCTTTCTTT. Protein sequence: CASSYINTEAFF.